The entry that follows covers one T cell receptor (beta chain) sequence. Its antigen is unknown. Produced via immunoSEQ multiplex PCR; TCRdb's table is partial and in-frame only. This sample carries about 150,000 clones, 90% of them seen once, and the ten largest clones take roughly 1.6%. Pooling covered second doses at about 4 or about 12 weeks. The sample belongs to a study of T cell responses to AZD1222 COVID-19 vaccine. Study findings and constraints: Clonal diversity was possibly underestimated; the donors were predominantly white British and more often female.

V shed 3 bases and J shed 6 bases, with 24 bases lying between them. Per the germline V gene, CDR1 is DFQATT and CDR2 is SNEGSKA (reference sequence). The CDR3 length is 16 residues. The V gene is TRBV20-1, the J gene TRBJ2-7; D may correspond to TRBD1 or TRBD2 (5 bases each). This TCR came from an adult who received the AZD1222 COVID-19 vaccine. The sequenced sample was peripheral blood, obtained 28 days after the second AZD1222 dose. The CDR3 coding sequence is TGCAGTGCTAGTGGAATCGGGGCCCTCAAAGGGGCCGAGCAGTACTTC. Its protein is CSASGIGALKGAEQYF.